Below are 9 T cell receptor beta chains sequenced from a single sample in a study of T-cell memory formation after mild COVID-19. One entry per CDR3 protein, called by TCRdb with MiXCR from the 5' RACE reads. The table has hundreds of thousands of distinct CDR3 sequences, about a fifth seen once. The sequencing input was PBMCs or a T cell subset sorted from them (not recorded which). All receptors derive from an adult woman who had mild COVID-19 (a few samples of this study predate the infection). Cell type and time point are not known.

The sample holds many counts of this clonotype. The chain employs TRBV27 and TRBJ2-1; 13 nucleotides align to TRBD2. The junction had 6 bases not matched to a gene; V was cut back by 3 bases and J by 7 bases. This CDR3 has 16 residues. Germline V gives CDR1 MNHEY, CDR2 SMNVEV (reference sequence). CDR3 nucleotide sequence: TGTGCCAGCAGTTTCGGACTAGCGGGAGTCAGAAATGAGCAGTTCTTC. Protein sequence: CASSFGLAGVRNEQFF.

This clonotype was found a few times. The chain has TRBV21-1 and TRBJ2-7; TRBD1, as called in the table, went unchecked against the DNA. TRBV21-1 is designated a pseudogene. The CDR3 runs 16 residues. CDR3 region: CASSKANRQLFYEQYF. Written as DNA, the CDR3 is TGTGCCAGCAGCAAAGCAAACCGACAGTTGTTCTACGAGCAGTACTTC.

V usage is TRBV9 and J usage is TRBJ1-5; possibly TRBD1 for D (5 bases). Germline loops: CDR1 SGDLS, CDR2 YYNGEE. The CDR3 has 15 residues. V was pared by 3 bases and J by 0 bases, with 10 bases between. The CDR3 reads CASSEGTYSNQPQHF. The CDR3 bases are TGTGCCAGCAGCGAGGGGACGTATAGCAATCAGCCCCAGCATTTT.

CDR3 sequence (DNA): TGTGCCAGCAGTTTACTAGCCCTTTCGTACAATGAGCAGTTCTTC. Its protein is CASSLLALSYNEQFF. The rearrangement uses TRBV12-3 or TRBV12-4 and TRBJ2-1; possibly TRBD2 for D (5 bases). This CDR3 spans 15 amino acids. V shed 2 bases and J shed 4 bases, with 12 bases lying between them.

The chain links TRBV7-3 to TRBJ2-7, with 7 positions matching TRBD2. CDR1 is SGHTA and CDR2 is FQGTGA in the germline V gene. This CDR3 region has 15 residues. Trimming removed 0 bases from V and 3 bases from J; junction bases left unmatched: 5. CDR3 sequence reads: CASSLTPGEGYEQYF. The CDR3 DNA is TGTGCCAGCAGCTTAACCCCTGGGGAGGGCTACGAGCAGTACTTC.

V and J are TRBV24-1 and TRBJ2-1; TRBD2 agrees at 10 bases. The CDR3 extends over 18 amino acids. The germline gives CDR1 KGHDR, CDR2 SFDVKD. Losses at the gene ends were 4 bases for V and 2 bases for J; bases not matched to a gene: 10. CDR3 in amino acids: CATSDPPGLANTYNEQFF. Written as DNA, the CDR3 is TGTGCCACCAGTGACCCACCGGGACTAGCGAATACCTACAATGAGCAGTTCTTC.

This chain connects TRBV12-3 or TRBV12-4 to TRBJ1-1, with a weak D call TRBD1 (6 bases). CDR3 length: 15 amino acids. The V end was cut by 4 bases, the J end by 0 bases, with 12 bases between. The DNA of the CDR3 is TGTGCCAGCAGTTCGGGGGGGACAATGAACACTGAAGCTTTCTTT. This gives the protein CASSSGGTMNTEAFF.

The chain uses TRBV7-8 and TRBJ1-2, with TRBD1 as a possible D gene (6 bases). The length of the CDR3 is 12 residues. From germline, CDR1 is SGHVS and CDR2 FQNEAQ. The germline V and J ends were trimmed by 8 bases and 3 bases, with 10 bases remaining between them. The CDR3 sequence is CASGRTDYGYTF. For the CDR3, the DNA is TGTGCCAGCGGCAGGACAGACTATGGCTACACCTTC.

Written as DNA, the CDR3 is TGTGCCAGCAGCTTGGGGCTACAGGATTGGGTGACAGGGGAGCTGTTTTTT. Amino acids: CASSLGLQDWVTGELFF. The chain links TRBV5-6 to TRBJ2-2, with D perhaps matching TRBD1 (5 bases). Germline CDR1 SGHDT, CDR2 YYEEEE. The CDR3 has 17 residues. The V and J ends lost 0 bases and 8 bases respectively, with 20 bases between them.